A selection of T cell receptor beta chains follows, all from one sample in a study of response to subunit inactivated influenza vaccine. TCRdb recomputed calls from the RT-PCR reads with MiXCR, one row per CDR3 protein. The repertoire holds about 190,000 distinct CDR3 sequences, with about 15% as singletons. The starting material was CD8+ T cells sorted from PBMCs, obtained approximately 5 days after vaccination. These receptors all come from a man aged 50 or older who received an inactivated influenza vaccine. Both conserved end residues are part of each CDR3. D genes are given only for firm matches. Clone sizes are given selectively: once, few, many, or a class where the clone is expanded.

clone_size: NA; d_call: NA; v_call: TRBV11-1; j_call: TRBJ2-1; cdr3_nt: TGTGCCAGCAGCTCAACCCGCTGGGGGACCGAACCTAAGGACAATGAGCAGTTCTTC; cdr3_aa: CASSSTRWGTEPKDNEQFF
clone_size: many; d_call: NA; v_call: TRBV5-5; j_call: TRBJ2-7; cdr3_nt: TGTGCCAGCAGCTTGGACGGGCAGGGATTTACCTACGAGCAGTACTTC; cdr3_aa: CASSLDGQGFTYEQYF
clone_size: few; d_call: NA; v_call: TRBV10-3; j_call: TRBJ2-7; cdr3_nt: TGTGCCATAGGGGGAAAAACGAGCTACGAGCAGTACTTC; cdr3_aa: CAIGGKTSYEQYF
clone_size: NA; d_call: TRBD1; v_call: TRBV7-9; j_call: TRBJ2-4; cdr3_nt: TGTGCCAGCAGCGGACAGGGTGATGTAGCCAAAAACATTCAGTACTTC; cdr3_aa: CASSGQGDVAKNIQYF
clone_size: NA; d_call: NA; v_call: TRBV29-1; j_call: TRBJ2-7; cdr3_nt: TGCAGCGTTGCCGCCGGGACGCTCAGCTCCTACGAGCAGTACTTC; cdr3_aa: CSVAAGTLSSYEQYF
clone_size: many; d_call: NA; v_call: TRBV12-3/TRBV12-4; j_call: TRBJ2-1; cdr3_nt: TGTGCCAGCAGTTTGGGTGTTTCTAGCTGGGATGAGCAGTTCTTC; cdr3_aa: CASSLGVSSWDEQFF
clone_size: few; d_call: NA; v_call: TRBV28; j_call: TRBJ2-2; cdr3_nt: TGTGCCAGCAGTTTATGGGGCGCGTGGACCGGGGAGCTGTTTTTT; cdr3_aa: CASSLWGAWTGELFF
clone_size: many; d_call: NA; v_call: TRBV5-1; j_call: TRBJ2-1; cdr3_nt: TGCGCCAGCAGCTTACGGGAGTTGGGATACTACAATGAGCAGTTCTTC; cdr3_aa: CASSLRELGYYNEQFF
clone_size: NA; d_call: NA; v_call: TRBV4-1; j_call: TRBJ1-1; cdr3_nt: TGCGCCAGCAGCCAGAATCGGGGCATCTACACTGAAGCTTTCTTT; cdr3_aa: CASSQNRGIYTEAFF
clone_size: NA; d_call: TRBD1; v_call: TRBV15; j_call: TRBJ2-1; cdr3_nt: TGTGCCACCAGCTTTACCGGGACAGGGAGTTACAATGAGCAGTTCTTC; cdr3_aa: CATSFTGTGSYNEQFF
clone_size: NA; d_call: NA; v_call: TRBV7-2; j_call: TRBJ2-7; cdr3_nt: TGTGCCAGCAGCACACCCACCGGCGAGCAGTACTTC; cdr3_aa: CASSTPTGEQYF
clone_size: NA; d_call: NA; v_call: TRBV11-2; j_call: TRBJ2-7; cdr3_nt: TGTGCCAGCAGCTTGGAGCTAGAGGCGGACGAGCAGTACTTC; cdr3_aa: CASSLELEADEQYF
clone_size: few; d_call: TRBD2; v_call: TRBV29-1; j_call: TRBJ2-7; cdr3_nt: TGCAGCGCTGGGACTAGCGGCTACGAGCAGTACTTC; cdr3_aa: CSAGTSGYEQYF
clone_size: few; d_call: TRBD2; v_call: TRBV11-1; j_call: TRBJ2-3; cdr3_nt: TGTGCCAGCACCGAACCCGATAGCGGGGGGACCCCCGGTTTTCAGTTTACGCAGTATTTT; cdr3_aa: CASTEPDSGGTPGFQFTQYF
clone_size: many; d_call: NA; v_call: TRBV7-2; j_call: TRBJ1-1; cdr3_nt: TGTGCCAGCAGCTTAGTTGAGAACACTGAAGCTTTCTTT; cdr3_aa: CASSLVENTEAFF
clone_size: NA; d_call: TRBD2; v_call: TRBV7-9; j_call: TRBJ2-7; cdr3_nt: TGTGCCAGCAGCTATGGGACTAGCGCTACCTACGAGCAGTACTTC; cdr3_aa: CASSYGTSATYEQYF
clone_size: many; d_call: TRBD1; v_call: TRBV5-1; j_call: TRBJ2-2; cdr3_nt: TGCGCCAGCAGCCTGCGGGACAGGGGATACACCGGGGAGCTGTTTTTT; cdr3_aa: CASSLRDRGYTGELFF
clone_size: once; d_call: TRBD1; v_call: TRBV29-1; j_call: TRBJ2-5; cdr3_nt: TGCAGCCCCTTGGGGCCGGGACAGGGGGGAGGAGAGACCCAGTACTTC; cdr3_aa: CSPLGPGQGGGETQYF
clone_size: many; d_call: NA; v_call: TRBV11-2; j_call: TRBJ2-3; cdr3_nt: TGTGCCAGCAGCTTAGCTCCGCGGGCCGCAGATACGCAGTATTTT; cdr3_aa: CASSLAPRAADTQYF
clone_size: NA; d_call: NA; v_call: TRBV10-3; j_call: TRBJ1-2; cdr3_nt: TGTGCCATCAGCCAGGGTGCGGAGAACTATGGCTACACCTTC; cdr3_aa: CAISQGAENYGYTF
clone_size: few; d_call: TRBD2; v_call: TRBV6-1; j_call: TRBJ2-5; cdr3_nt: TGTGCCAGCATCCCTTCCGGGACTAGTGGGGAGACCCAGTACTTC; cdr3_aa: CASIPSGTSGETQYF
clone_size: NA; d_call: NA; v_call: TRBV7-3; j_call: TRBJ2-3; cdr3_nt: TGTGCCAGCAGCTTAACAGGATCCTTACGACGGGGGGCCCCCACAGATACGCAGTATTTT; cdr3_aa: CASSLTGSLRRGAPTDTQYF
clone_size: NA; d_call: NA; v_call: TRBV30; j_call: TRBJ2-5; cdr3_nt: TGTGCCTGGAGTGTCCTGTGGGGGGCTGGGGAGACCCAGTACTTC; cdr3_aa: CAWSVLWGAGETQYF
clone_size: NA; d_call: TRBD2; v_call: TRBV7-2; j_call: TRBJ2-5; cdr3_nt: TGTGCCAGCAGATTGGGACTAGCGGGAGTATGGGAAGAGACCCAGTACTTC; cdr3_aa: CASRLGLAGVWEETQYF
clone_size: NA; d_call: NA; v_call: TRBV6-5; j_call: TRBJ2-7; cdr3_nt: TGTGCCAGCAGCAGGACAGTCTACGAGCAGTACTTC; cdr3_aa: CASSRTVYEQYF
clone_size: few; d_call: NA; v_call: TRBV6-2/TRBV6-3; j_call: TRBJ1-2; cdr3_nt: TGTGCCAGCAGTTTGGGGCCCCCCAACTATGGCTACACCTTC; cdr3_aa: CASSLGPPNYGYTF
clone_size: NA; d_call: NA; v_call: TRBV5-5; j_call: TRBJ2-5; cdr3_nt: TGTGCCAGCAGCTTGTCGCCCTCCAAGACCCAGTACTTC; cdr3_aa: CASSLSPSKTQYF
clone_size: NA; d_call: TRBD2; v_call: TRBV12-3/TRBV12-4; j_call: TRBJ2-1; cdr3_nt: TGTGCCAGCAGCTCGCTAGCGGGGGACTACAATGAGCAGTTCTTC; cdr3_aa: CASSSLAGDYNEQFF
clone_size: NA; d_call: NA; v_call: TRBV7-2; j_call: TRBJ2-1; cdr3_nt: TGTGCCAGCAGCTTCATCTATGCGTTACACAATGAGCAGTTCTTC; cdr3_aa: CASSFIYALHNEQFF